The next 13 T cell receptor beta chains were all read from a single sample in a study of post-analysis software for immune sequencing data. Whole-study findings and limits: Roughly five TRBV segments were significantly more frequent in patients than in controls. TRBV5-6, TRBV5-1 and TRBV20-1 were among these segments.

TCR beta libraries were prepared from cDNA with unique molecular identifiers. TCRdb re-called the PCR reads through MiXCR, storing one row per CDR3 protein. The sample lists 430,000 or so distinct CDR3 sequences, 35% to 45% occurring once. What these receptors recognize is not known. Sample: blood. The receptors were gathered from a girl aged 2 to 9 with multiple sclerosis.

This clonotype was seen only a few times. CDR3 sequence (DNA): TGTGCCAGCACCGCGACGAACACCGGGGAGCTGTTTTTT. Its protein product is CASTATNTGELFF. This rearrangement joins TRBV12-3 or TRBV12-4 to TRBJ2-2; D uncertain. CDR3 length equals 13 residues. The germline V and J ends were trimmed by 7 bases and 0 bases, with 6 bases remaining between them.

This clonotype was seen a handful of times. This rearrangement joins TRBV12-3 or TRBV12-4 to TRBJ1-2, with a tentative D call TRBD1 (5 bases). With 3 bases removed from V and 0 bases from J, the gap between germline ends came to 11 bases. The CDR3 contains 15 residues. The CDR3 protein is CASSLVRGTNYGYTF. The CDR3 DNA sequence: TGTGCCAGCAGTTTGGTGAGGGGTACTAACTATGGCTACACCTTC.

This rearrangement joins TRBV28 to TRBJ1-2; 9 nucleotides match TRBD1. The germline V gene has CDR1 MDHEN and CDR2 SYDVKM. V was clipped by 5 bases and J by 9 bases; unmatched bases: 7. CDR3 length: 13 amino acids. The CDR3 nucleotides read TGTGCCAGCAGTGGGGACAGGGACAATCGCTACACCTTC. Its translation: CASSGDRDNRYTF.

Comment on this clonotype: The junction does not match germline at one end; this may be a read error. The chain employs TRBV4-1 and TRBJ2-5; D may be TRBD2 (6 bases). The CDR3 totals 18 residues. Germline V lookup: CDR1 MGHRA, CDR2 YSYEKL. DNA for the CDR3: TGCGCCAGCAGCCAAGATCCCCCTCTTGGGGGGACCCAAGAGACCCCGTACTTC. The encoded protein is CASSQDPPLGGTQETPYF.

About this clonotype: An end of the junction does not agree with germline; a read error may underlie this. V usage is TRBV15 and J usage is TRBJ2-3; D is perhaps TRBD2 (5 bases). The CDR3 is made up of 16 amino acids. Per the germline V gene, CDR1 is LNHNV and CDR2 is YYDKDF (reference sequence). In nucleotides, the CDR3 is TGTGCCACCAGCGGAGAACTAGTTACAAACACAGATACGCAGTATTTT. This translates into CATSGELVTNTDTQYF.

Points on this clonotype: Since no conserved phenylalanine or tryptophan closes the CDR3, a read error is the likely cause. The gene calls are TRBV4-1 and TRBJ1-6, with TRBD1 identical over 9 bases. Losses at the gene ends were 2 bases for V and 0 bases for J; bases not matched to a gene: 5. In germline, CDR1 is MGHRA, CDR2 YSYEKL. CDR3 length: 18 residues. The CDR3: CASSQTGTGSSYNSPLHC. Here the CDR3 DNA reads TGCGCCAGCAGCCAAACCGGGACAGGGAGCTCCTATAATTCACCCCTCCACTGT.

The CDR3 sequence: CSAQSLLAGGLFSYEQYF. The CDR3 region has the DNA TGCAGTGCCCAAAGTCTCCTAGCGGGGGGGCTTTTCTCCTACGAGCAGTACTTC. This chain joins TRBV20-1 and TRBJ2-7; TRBD2 matches at 12 bases. Germline trimming cut 6 bases from V and 0 bases from J; bases unmatched to any gene: 15. Germline V gene data show CDR1 as DFQATT and CDR2 as SNEGSKA (reference sequence). This CDR3 comprises 18 residues.

The CDR3 here is CASSFSGSSGHNEQFF. Here the CDR3 DNA reads TGTGCCAGCAGCTTTTCGGGGTCTAGCGGACACAATGAGCAGTTCTTC. This chain links TRBV7-6 with TRBJ2-1, with 7 bases fitting TRBD2. This CDR3 is 16 amino acids long. Trimming at V came to 3 bases and at J to 5 bases, leaving 10 bases not matched to a gene. Germline loops: CDR1 SGHVS, CDR2 FNYEAQ.

This chain links TRBV6-6 with TRBJ2-1, with no clear D. Trimming removed 5 bases from V and 13 bases from J, with 21 bases in between. Germline V CDR1 and CDR2: MNHNY, SVGAGI (reference sequence). The CDR3 is 14 amino acids. CDR3 in DNA: TGTGCCAGCAGTATAGAACCTACCCAAGAGACCCAGTTCTTC. Translated, it gives CASSIEPTQETQFF.

This clonotype was seen a few times. This chain uses TRBV21-1 with TRBJ2-6; the table's D gene call, TRBD2, was not cross checked with the DNA. TRBV21-1 is an annotated pseudogene. The CDR3 spans 20 residues. CDR3 residues: CASSKKRIAGEDTGANVLTF. The CDR3 region has the DNA TGTGCCAGCAGCAAAAAGAGGATAGCGGGAGAAGACACTGGGGCCAACGTCCTGACTTTC.

V and J are TRBV10-3 and TRBJ2-2; no clear D gene. This CDR3 is built from 11 residues. Trimming removed 10 bases from V and 6 bases from J, with 9 bases in between. Germline lookup yields CDR1 ENHRY and CDR2 SYGVKD. DNA of the CDR3: TGTGCCACCGCAATATCCGGGGAGCTGTTTTTT. Its protein product is CATAISGELFF.

This clonotype was seen only a few times. The CDR3 spells CASSWGDRLMSTDTQYF. CDR3 bases: TGTGCCAGCAGCTGGGGTGACAGGTTAATGAGCACAGATACGCAGTATTTT. The chain combines TRBV7-2 with TRBJ2-3, with TRBD1 as a possible D gene (6 bases). The CDR3 covers 17 residues. CDR1 is SGHTA, CDR2 FQGNSA, per germline. Trimming removed 4 bases from V and 0 bases from J, with 17 bases in between.

This clonotype was found a few times. The chain carries TRBV27 and TRBJ2-1; a possible D gene is TRBD2 (5 bases). CDR1 MNHEY and CDR2 SMNVEV come from the germline V gene (reference sequence). This CDR3 spans 14 amino acids. V dropped 4 bases and J dropped 4 bases, with 11 bases sitting between them. The CDR3 sequence is CASSSLGLYNEQFF. The CDR3 region has the DNA TGTGCCAGCAGTTCCCTCGGACTGTACAATGAGCAGTTCTTC.